Listed here are 15 T cell receptor beta chains from one sample, sequenced in a study of cytomegalovirus exposure and HLA in healthy donors. Researchers ran the PCR with 60 Vbeta and 13 Jbeta primers. The method was immunoSEQ multiplex PCR; TCRdb's version includes in-frame clones alone and lacks a portion of them. The table shows about 82,000 clones, with around 74% occurring only once. Sample: PBMCs. Every receptor here comes from a woman aged 45 to 65 in good health and CMV-seropositive.

The chain has TRBV4-1 and TRBJ2-5, with TRBD2 matching over 7 bases. Germline CDR1 is MGHRA and CDR2 is YSYEKL. The length of the CDR3 is 16 residues. J gave up 4 bases and V 1 base, and 9 bases lay outside the gene matches. CDR3 nucleotides: TGCGCCAGCAGCCAAGGAGAAGGACTAGTGGCAGAGACCCAGTACTTC. Its translation is CASSQGEGLVAETQYF.

The chain links TRBV7-2 to TRBJ1-2; 10 bases map to TRBD1. The CDR3 is 15 amino acids. V was clipped by 4 bases and J by 7 bases; unmatched bases: 9. Germline loops: CDR1 SGHTA, CDR2 FQGNSA. CDR3 residues: CASSSSTGGASGYTF. In DNA form, the CDR3 reads TGTGCCAGCAGCTCCTCGACAGGGGGCGCATCTGGCTACACCTTC.

The chain joins TRBV28 to TRBJ2-7, with D perhaps matching TRBD2 (6 bases). The germline CDR1 and CDR2 sequences are MDHEN and SYDVKM. Trimming took 5 bases from V and 5 from J, leaving 19 bases between them. CDR3 size: 15 residues. CDR3 protein: CASSKGTFLGHEQYF. The CDR3 DNA is TGTGCCAGCAGTAAAGGGACTTTCCTTGGCCACGAGCAGTACTTC.

J is TRBJ2-7 and V is TRBV7-2, with 7 bases that match TRBD2. J was trimmed by 4 bases and V by 5 bases; bases with no gene match: 17. The CDR3 spans 17 residues. Germline-derived CDR1 and CDR2 are SGHTA and FQGNSA. The CDR3 reads CASSLTTSGSGSYEQYF. CDR3 coding DNA: TGTGCCAGCAGCCTAACCACCTCGGGTAGCGGGTCTTACGAGCAGTACTTC.

This clone has more than one count but fewer than ten. The rearrangement uses TRBV11-3 and TRBJ2-2; 8 bases line up with TRBD2. V was pared by 5 bases and J by 5 bases, with 7 bases of the junction left unmatched. This CDR3 region has 15 residues. CDR1 and CDR2 (germline): SGHNT, YENEEA. Here the CDR3 reads CASSTGTRKTGELFF. CDR3 coding DNA: TGTGCCAGCAGCACCGGGACTAGGAAGACCGGGGAGCTGTTTTTT. The complete variable domain, with remaining parts taken from reference TRBV11-3 and TRBJ2-2, reads EAGVVQSPRYKIIEKKQPVAFWCNPISGHNTLYWYLQNLGQGPELLIRYENEEAVDDSQLPKDRFSAERLKGVDSTLKIQPAELGDSAVYLCASSTGTRKTGELFFGEGSRLTVL.

The chain links TRBV9 to TRBJ2-3; 10 bases map to TRBD2. Trimming took 3 bases from V and 2 from J; bases not matched to a gene: 9. The V gene's germline CDR1 is SGDLS and CDR2 YYNGEE. The CDR3 runs to 17 residues. CDR3 residues: CASSAYGLAGDTDTQYF. DNA of the CDR3: TGTGCCAGCAGCGCCTATGGTCTAGCGGGGGACACAGATACGCAGTATTTT. Full variable domain (rest looked up from reference TRBV9 and TRBJ2-3): DSGVTQTPKHLITATGQRVTLRCSPRSGDLSVYWYQQSLDQGLQFLIQYYNGEERAKGNILERFSAQQFPDLHSELNLSSLELGDSALYFCASSAYGLAGDTDTQYFGPGTRLTVL.

The rearrangement joins TRBV5-4 to TRBJ2-7, with D possibly being TRBD1 (7 bases). In germline, CDR1 is SGHNT, CDR2 YYREEE (reference sequence). CDR3 length equals 14 residues. Trimming took 2 bases from V and 3 from J, leaving 12 bases between them. The CDR3 reads CASSLGGTVYEQYF. The CDR3 DNA sequence: TGTGCCAGCAGCTTAGGGGGGACAGTCTACGAGCAGTACTTC.

The chain is built from TRBV30 and TRBJ2-5, with 8 bases that match TRBD2. Matching the DNA end better, TRBJ2-7 makes the J call doubtful. Germline CDR1 is GTSNPN and CDR2 is SVGIG (reference sequence). CDR3 length equals 14 residues. CDR3 nucleotides: TGTGCCTGGACCGTGGCGGGAGGAAGCTACGAGCAGTACTTC. It codes for CAWTVAGGSYEQYF.

In this sample, this clone turned up once. The rearrangement joins TRBV10-3 to TRBJ2-1; tentative D call: TRBD2 (5 bases). This CDR3 contains 13 residues. V was shortened by 8 bases and J by 8 bases, with 16 bases between the two germline ends. Germline CDR1 is ENHRY and CDR2 is SYGVKD. CDR3 nucleotide sequence: TGTGCCATCCGTAGCGCGTCCGACGATGAGCAGTTCTTC. Protein product: CAIRSASDDEQFF.

DNA for the CDR3: TGTGCCAGCAGACTACAGGGGGCGCCGGCTAACTATGGCTACACCTTC. It yields the protein CASRLQGAPANYGYTF. V and J are TRBV27 and TRBJ1-2; 9 bases are shared with TRBD1. The germline V gene encodes CDR1 MNHEY and CDR2 SMNVEV (reference sequence). The trim removed 6 bases at V and 0 bases at J, leaving 8 bases unmatched. This CDR3 spans 16 amino acids.

The gene calls are TRBV5-4 and TRBJ1-1, with TRBD1 as a possible D gene (6 bases). V lost 4 bases, J lost 0 bases, and 13 bases lay in between. From germline, CDR1 is SGHNT and CDR2 YYREEE (reference sequence). CDR3 length: 15 residues. Here the CDR3 reads CASSDGQIMNTEAFF. CDR3 in DNA: TGTGCCAGCAGCGACGGACAGATCATGAACACTGAAGCTTTCTTT.

This chain joins TRBV29-1 and TRBJ1-1; weak D call: TRBD1 (5 bases). Germline CDR1 and CDR2: SQVTM and ANQGSEA. Between the trimmed V and J ends, which lost 0 bases and 4 bases, there was a span of 12 bases. CDR3 size: 14 residues. This CDR3 reads CSVEEWQGGTEAFF. CDR3 sequence (DNA): TGCAGCGTTGAAGAGTGGCAGGGCGGCACTGAAGCTTTCTTT.

The chain has TRBV25-1 and TRBJ2-5; D perhaps matches TRBD1 (6 bases). The germline gives CDR1 MGHDK, CDR2 SYGVNS. The CDR3 length is 14 residues. V was pared by 4 bases and J by 5 bases, with 14 bases between. The CDR3 DNA sequence: TGTGCCAGCAGTGTTGGAACAGGGTTTGAGACCCAGTACTTC. Its protein product is CASSVGTGFETQYF.

The chain carries TRBV7-6 and TRBJ2-1; 9 bases match TRBD2. Germline-derived CDR1 and CDR2 are SGHVS and FNYEAQ. This CDR3 has 15 residues. Losses at the gene ends were 5 bases for V and 7 bases for J; bases not matched to a gene: 9. Here the CDR3 reads CASSPIAGALNEQFF. The CDR3 DNA follows: TGTGCCAGCAGCCCTATAGCGGGAGCGTTGAATGAGCAGTTCTTC.

V gene TRBV4-1 combines with J gene TRBJ2-7; 10 nucleotides match TRBD2. Germline CDR1 MGHRA, CDR2 YSYEKL. V gave up 3 bases and J gave up 6 bases; unmatched junction bases: 8. The length of the CDR3 is 15 residues. The CDR3 bases are TGCGCCAGCAGCCAGCAAGCGGGAGGGCCTGCCGAGCAGTACTTC. It codes for CASSQQAGGPAEQYF.